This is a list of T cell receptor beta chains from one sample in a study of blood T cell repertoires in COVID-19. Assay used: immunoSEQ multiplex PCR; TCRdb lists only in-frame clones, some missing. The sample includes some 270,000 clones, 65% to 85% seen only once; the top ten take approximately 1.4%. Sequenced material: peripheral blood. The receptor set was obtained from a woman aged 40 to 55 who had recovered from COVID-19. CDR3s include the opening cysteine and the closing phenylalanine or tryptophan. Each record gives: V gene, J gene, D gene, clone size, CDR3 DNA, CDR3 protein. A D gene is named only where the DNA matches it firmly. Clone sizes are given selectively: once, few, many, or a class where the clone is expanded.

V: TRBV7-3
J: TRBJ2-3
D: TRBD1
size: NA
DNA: TGTGCCAGCAGCTTAGGGACAGTAACAGATACGCAGTATTTT
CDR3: CASSLGTVTDTQYF

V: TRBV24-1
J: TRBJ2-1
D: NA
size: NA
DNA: TGTGCCACCAGTGAAACAGGGTCCCTTAGCCCCTACAATGAGCAGTTCTTC
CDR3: CATSETGSLSPYNEQFF

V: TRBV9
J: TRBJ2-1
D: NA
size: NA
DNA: TGTGCCAGCAGCGTACGTCCCGACAGCTACAATGAGCAGTTCTTC
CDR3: CASSVRPDSYNEQFF

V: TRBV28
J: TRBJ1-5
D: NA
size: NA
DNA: TGTGCCAGCAGTCGCCAGGGAGGTGGGCCCCAGCATTTT
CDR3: CASSRQGGGPQHF

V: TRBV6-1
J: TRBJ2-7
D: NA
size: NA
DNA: TGTGCCAGCAGTGAATTAATCCGGAGCTACGAGCAGTACTTC
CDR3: CASSELIRSYEQYF

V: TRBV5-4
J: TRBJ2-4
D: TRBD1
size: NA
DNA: TGTGCCAGCAGCCAAGGACAGGGGGCGCGTCTAAACATTCAGTACTTC
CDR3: CASSQGQGARLNIQYF

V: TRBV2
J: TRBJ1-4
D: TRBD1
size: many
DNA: TGTGCCAGCAGGGTGGGACAGGGGACGCCAAAGGCTGAAAAACTGTTTTTT
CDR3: CASRVGQGTPKAEKLFF

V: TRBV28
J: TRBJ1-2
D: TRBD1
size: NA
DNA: TGTGCCAGCAGTCCCGGGACAGACTATGGCTACACCTTC
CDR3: CASSPGTDYGYTF

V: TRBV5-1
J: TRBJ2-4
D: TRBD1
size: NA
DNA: TGCGCCAGCAGCGCTGGAACAGGGGGCGGAAACATTCAGTACTTC
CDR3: CASSAGTGGGNIQYF

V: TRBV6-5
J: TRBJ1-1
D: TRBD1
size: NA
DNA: TGTGCCAGCAGTTACTCCGACAGGGCCACTGAAGCTTTCTTT
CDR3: CASSYSDRATEAFF

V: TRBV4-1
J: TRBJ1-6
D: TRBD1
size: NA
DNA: TGCGCCAGCAGCCAGAACCGGGACAGTCATTCACCCCTCCACTTT
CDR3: CASSQNRDSHSPLHF

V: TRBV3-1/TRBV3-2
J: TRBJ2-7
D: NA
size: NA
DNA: TGTGCCAGCTCGGAGTGGATAACTTTGGGCGAGCAGTACTTC
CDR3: CASSEWITLGEQYF

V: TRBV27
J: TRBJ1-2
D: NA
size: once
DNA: TGTGCCAGCAGTCCCCGGGGGTATGGCTACACCTTC
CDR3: CASSPRGYGYTF

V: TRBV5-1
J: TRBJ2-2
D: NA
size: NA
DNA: TGCGCCAGCAGCGTAGTTCTGGGGCCAATCGGGGAGCTGTTTTTT
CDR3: CASSVVLGPIGELFF

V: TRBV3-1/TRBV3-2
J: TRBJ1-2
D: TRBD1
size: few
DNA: TGTGCCAGCAGCCAAGTGGGACAGCGCAAGAACTATGGCTACACCTTC
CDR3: CASSQVGQRKNYGYTF

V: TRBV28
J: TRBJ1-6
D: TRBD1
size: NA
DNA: TGTGCCAGCAGTTACAACAGGGGGCGAAATTCACCCCTCCACTTT
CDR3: CASSYNRGRNSPLHF

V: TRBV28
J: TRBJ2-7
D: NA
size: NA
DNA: TGTGCCAGCAGTTTAAGGGGCTCCACCTCCTACGAGCAGTACTTC
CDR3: CASSLRGSTSYEQYF

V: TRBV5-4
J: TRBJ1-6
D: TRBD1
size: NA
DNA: TGTGCCAGCAGCTTGGTCACAGGGGTGTCCTCACCCCTCCACTTT
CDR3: CASSLVTGVSSPLHF

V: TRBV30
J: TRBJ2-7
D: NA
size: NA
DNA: TGTGCCTGGACCGTGGGGCAGGGGGGTGGTGAGCAGTACTTC
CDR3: CAWTVGQGGGEQYF

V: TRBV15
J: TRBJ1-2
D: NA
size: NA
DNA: TGTGCCACCAGCGGAAGGTCACAGGGAACTAAGAATACTAACTATGGCTACACCTTC
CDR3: CATSGRSQGTKNTNYGYTF

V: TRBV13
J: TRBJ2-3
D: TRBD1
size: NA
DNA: TGTGCCAGCAGCTCCCGGGACAGGGACACAGATACGCAGTATTTT
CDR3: CASSSRDRDTDTQYF

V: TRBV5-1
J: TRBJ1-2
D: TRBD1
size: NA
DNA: TGCGCCAGCAGCGTGGGACAGTCTGACTATGGCTACACCTTC
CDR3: CASSVGQSDYGYTF

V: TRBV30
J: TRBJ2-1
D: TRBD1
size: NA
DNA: TGTGCCTGGAGCTGGACAGGGAATGAGCAGTTCTTC
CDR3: CAWSWTGNEQFF

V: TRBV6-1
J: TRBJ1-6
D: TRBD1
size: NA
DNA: TGTGCCAGCAGTGACGACAGGGTTCGGTATAATTCACCCCTCCACTTT
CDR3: CASSDDRVRYNSPLHF

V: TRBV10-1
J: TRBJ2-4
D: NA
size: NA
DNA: TGCGCCAGCAGTGAAAGCGGGACAGGCAAAAACATTCAGTACTTC
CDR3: CASSESGTGKNIQYF

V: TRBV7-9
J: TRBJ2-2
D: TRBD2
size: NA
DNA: TGTGCCAGCAGCCCCGGGGGGGGGAAGAACACCGGGGAGCTGTTTTTT
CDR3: CASSPGGGKNTGELFF

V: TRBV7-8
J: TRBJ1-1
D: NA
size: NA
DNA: TGTGCCAGCAGCTTAAGGAGCGGGAACACTGAAGCTTTCTTT
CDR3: CASSLRSGNTEAFF

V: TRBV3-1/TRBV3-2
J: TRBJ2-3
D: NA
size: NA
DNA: TGTGCCAGCAGTCAAAGTAGAGATACGCAGTATTTT
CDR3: CASSQSRDTQYF

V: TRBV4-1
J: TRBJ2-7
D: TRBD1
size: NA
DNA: TGCGCCAGCAGCCAAGCCCCCCCCAGGGGGCCCTACTACGAGCAGTACTTC
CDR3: CASSQAPPRGPYYEQYF

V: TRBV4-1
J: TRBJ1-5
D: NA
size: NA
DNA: TGCGCCAGCAGCCAAGATGACCACAGTTTCAATCAGCCCCAGCATTTT
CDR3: CASSQDDHSFNQPQHF

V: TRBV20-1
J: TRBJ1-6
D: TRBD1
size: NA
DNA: TGCAGTGCTAGTCTCACCGGACAGGGTGGGGATTCACCCCTCCACTTT
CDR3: CSASLTGQGGDSPLHF

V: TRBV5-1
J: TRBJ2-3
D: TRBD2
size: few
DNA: TGCGCCAGCAGCTCCCCTAGCGGAGCGGGGGGACCAACTGGGACAGATACGCAGTATTTT
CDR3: CASSSPSGAGGPTGTDTQYF

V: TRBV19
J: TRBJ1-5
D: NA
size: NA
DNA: TGTGCCACCTCCGAGACAGGCAATCAGCCCCAGCATTTT
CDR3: CATSETGNQPQHF

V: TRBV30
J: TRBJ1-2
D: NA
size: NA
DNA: TGTGCCTGGACACGACCCGGGAGGAGGGGGTATGGCTACACCTTC
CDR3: CAWTRPGRRGYGYTF

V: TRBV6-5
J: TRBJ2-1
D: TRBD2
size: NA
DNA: TGTGCCAGCAGTTTCGGACTAGCGTTGCTGGATGAGCAGTTCTTC
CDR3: CASSFGLALLDEQFF